The rows below give T cell receptor beta chains drawn from one sample of a study of control samples from healthy donors and cancer patients. The protocol was immunoSEQ multiplex PCR, while the TCRdb copy is restricted to in-frame clones and leaves out a portion. Among around 130,000 clones listed, approximately 89% were seen once. Sequenced input: PBMCs. All receptors derive from a man in his fifties with head and neck cancer. CDR3s leave out the opening cysteine and the closing phenylalanine or tryptophan. Size values are once, few and many counts, or a class for expanded clones, and some rows have none.

clone_size v_call cdr3_aa
once TRBV5-1 ASSEDDGYT
NA TRBV4-1 ASSQDPLPPLLEQY
NA TRBV11-2 ASSLRVLVGRASYNEQF
NA TRBV7-9 ANSMTSGRITGELF
NA TRBV20-1 SALLRDRAF
NA TRBV28 ASCSGQGAGGYT
NA TRBV5-5 ASSRTAKNTEAF
NA TRBV4-1 ASSQNFPGNYGYT
NA TRBV9 ASSVAARGLYGYT
NA TRBV2 ASSGQSPLSGYT
NA TRBV6-5 ASSYAGSDTEAF
NA TRBV6-5 ASSLAHRVNSPLH
NA TRBV4-2 ASSRQSGQSTDTQY
NA TRBV5-1 ASSLELAGIETQY
NA TRBV11-2 ASSLIGDSNTYNEQF
NA TRBV7-2 ASSLQGALGYT
NA TRBV19 ASSQGVHYEQY
few TRBV12-3/TRBV12-4 ASQVPGTDTQY
NA TRBV7-9 ASSLGWGSANEKLF
NA TRBV9 ASSERGDRGSKTQY
NA TRBV9 ASSVDSDYGYT
NA TRBV19 ASSATGSALDYEQY
NA TRBV4-2 ASSQGEPGGTDTQY
NA TRBV7-9 ASSLGQGDYNEQF
NA TRBV5-1 ASSLGGNYGYT
NA TRBV5-1 ASSLGAGGLSSYNEQF
NA TRBV5-4 ASSRTSGIYEQY